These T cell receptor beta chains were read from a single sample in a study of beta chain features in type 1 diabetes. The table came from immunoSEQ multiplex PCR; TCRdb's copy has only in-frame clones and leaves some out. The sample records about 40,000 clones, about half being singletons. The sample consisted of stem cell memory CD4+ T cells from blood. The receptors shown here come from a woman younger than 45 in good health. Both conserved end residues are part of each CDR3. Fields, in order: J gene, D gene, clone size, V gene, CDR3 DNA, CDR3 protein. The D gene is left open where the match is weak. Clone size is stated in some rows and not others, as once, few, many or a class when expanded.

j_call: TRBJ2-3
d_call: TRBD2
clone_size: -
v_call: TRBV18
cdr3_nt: TGTGCCAGCTCACCCCGTGGCTCGCGGGAGTTCGCAGATACGCAGTATTTT
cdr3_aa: CASSPRGSREFADTQYF

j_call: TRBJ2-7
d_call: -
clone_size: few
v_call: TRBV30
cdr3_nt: TGTGCCTGGAGGCGGGACTCCTACGAGCAGTACTTC
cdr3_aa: CAWRRDSYEQYF

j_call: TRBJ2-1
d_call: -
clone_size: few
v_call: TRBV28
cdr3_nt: TGTGCCAGCGGGCCTGCCTATGAGCAGTTCTTC
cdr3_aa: CASGPAYEQFF

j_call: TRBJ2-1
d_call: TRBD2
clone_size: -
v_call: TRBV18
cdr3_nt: TGTGCCAGCTCACCACCGGGACTAGCGGGAGGAAACAATGAGCAGTTCTTC
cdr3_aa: CASSPPGLAGGNNEQFF

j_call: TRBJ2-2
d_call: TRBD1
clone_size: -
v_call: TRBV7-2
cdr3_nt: TGTGCCAGCAGCTACCCCTATCTGGGACAGGGAAGGGGTACCGGGGAGCTGTTTTTT
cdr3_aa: CASSYPYLGQGRGTGELFF

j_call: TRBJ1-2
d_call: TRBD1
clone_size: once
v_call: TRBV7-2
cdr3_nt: TGTGCCAGCAGCCAGGGGACAGGCCACTATGGCTACACCTTC
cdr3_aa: CASSQGTGHYGYTF

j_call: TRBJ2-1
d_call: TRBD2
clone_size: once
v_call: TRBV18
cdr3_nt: TGTGCCAGCTCACCTCGGGGGGTCCCTATTGAGCAGTTCTTC
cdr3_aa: CASSPRGVPIEQFF

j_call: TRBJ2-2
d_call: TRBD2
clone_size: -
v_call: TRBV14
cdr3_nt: TGTGCCAGCAGTCCAACTAGCGGGAAAACCGGGGAGCTGTTTTTT
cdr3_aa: CASSPTSGKTGELFF

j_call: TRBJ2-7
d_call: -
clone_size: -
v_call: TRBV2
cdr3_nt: TGTGCCAGCATTCGGGTGGGGGGCGAGCAGTACTTC
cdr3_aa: CASIRVGGEQYF

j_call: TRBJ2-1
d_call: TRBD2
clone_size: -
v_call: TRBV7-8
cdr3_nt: TGTGCCAGCAGCTTGACTAGCGGGAAGGGTAAGCAGTTCTTC
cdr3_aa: CASSLTSGKGKQFF

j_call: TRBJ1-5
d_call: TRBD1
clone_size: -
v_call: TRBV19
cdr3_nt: TGTGCCAGTAGTAATGGCAGGGGGGCCCAGCATTTT
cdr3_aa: CASSNGRGAQHF

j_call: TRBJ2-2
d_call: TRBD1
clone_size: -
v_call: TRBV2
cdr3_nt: TGTGCCAGCAGATCACAGGGGACAAACACCGGGGAGCTGTTTTTT
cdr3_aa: CASRSQGTNTGELFF

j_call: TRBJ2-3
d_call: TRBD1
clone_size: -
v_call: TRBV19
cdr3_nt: TGTGCCAGTAGAAGGGACAGCACAGATACGCGGTATTTT
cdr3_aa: CASRRDSTDTRYF